This is a list of T cell receptor beta chains from one sample in a study of control samples from healthy donors and cancer patients. Repertoires were generated with immunoSEQ multiplex PCR, while TCRdb's copy carries only in-frame clones and drops some. The sample shows roughly 79,000 clones, more than 80% of them seen only once. The sample consisted of blood. These receptors were taken from a man aged 45 to 65 in good health. The CDR3 runs from the conserved cysteine through the conserved F or W. D genes are given only for firm matches.

TRBV2	TRBJ1-1	.	CASSDVRTRREAFF
TRBV6-5	TRBJ2-7	TRBD2	CASSRTSGGDEQYF
TRBV5-1	TRBJ2-3	.	CASSLELLPTDTQYF
TRBV30	TRBJ1-2	.	CAWSPSRAGSGGYTF
TRBV18	TRBJ2-2	.	CASSPPSITGELFF
TRBV7-2	TRBJ1-1	.	CASSGAYVAEAFF
TRBV24-1	TRBJ1-6	TRBD1	CATSPGQGYNSPLHF
TRBV5-8	TRBJ2-3	.	CASSLAQDTDTQYF
TRBV6-5	TRBJ1-3	.	CASSYDSFSGNTIYF
TRBV7-2	TRBJ2-7	TRBD2	CASSAAGTSAYEQYF
TRBV15	TRBJ2-3	TRBD2	CATSRDRSGVSTDTQYF
TRBV24-1	TRBJ1-5	.	CATASRSGQPQHF